This TCR beta chain was observed in a study of blood T cell repertoires in COVID-19 (dated by TCRdb to the early 2020s). Describing the broader study: Collaborator samples came from the United States, Italy and Spain and covered acute and convalescent phases of COVID-19. Where HLA class I and class II types were available, the types were taken from metadata supplied by the sample provider, not from assay-based typing. The material from the prospective study consisted of cDNA or gDNA derived from T cells, B-cell-depleted T cells, or PBMCs. Samples were obtained from the ongoing ImmuneRACE study (first 160 participants) and from about 1,300 subjects provided by 6 global collaborators. The repertoires were released in a freely available public database meant as a resource for research on the immune response to SARS-CoV-2. Subjects who had been exposed to COVID-19, were actively infected with it, or had recovered from it provided the deeply sampled blood TCRbeta repertoires that made up the dataset. The sample metadata nearly always contained a de-identified subject ID, COVID-19 status, age in years and sex. What the work shows at the level of the full study, not this receptor alone: The amount of clinical and demographic metadata varied by source and participant and was provided uncurated.

Counted from cysteine to phenylalanine, this CDR3 has 14 amino acids. The read is trimmed to its CDR3 DNA, 42 bases read in frame from base 1. V and J are trimmed by 6 bases and 5 bases, and the gene matches miss 7 bases of the junction. The CDR1 and CDR2 encoded by the germline V gene (reference sequence) are SEHNR and FQNEAQ. Participants in the prospective study were enrolled through a virtual design, were aged roughly 18 to 90 years, and lived in roughly 25 United States geographic areas. In the prospective study, cohorts were assigned on the basis of participant-reported clinical history obtained from a screening survey and a study questionnaire. In the prospective study, mobile phlebotomists collected whole blood, serum and a nasopharyngeal or oropharyngeal swab from each participant. Prospective study participants could optionally give additional blood draws and questionnaires over an approximately two-month period. Blood samples from the prospective study were shipped frozen or at room temperature prior to DNA extraction.

TCRbeta CDR3 regions were amplified from genomic DNA using the immunoSEQ Assay, a bias-controlled multiplex PCR. Per the source publication's procedure: Within the assay, amplification of reference gene primers was used to estimate how many nucleated cells each sample contained. To quantify the absolute abundance of each unique TCRbeta CDR3 rearrangement, sequence reads were collapsed and filtered. For each sample, productive Simpson clonality was calculated as the square root of Simpson's diversity index across productive rearrangements. What TCRdb holds here is the immuneACCESS table cut down to in-frame rearrangements. Part of the clones is not present; checked against another copy, under half of the missing clones reflect an unresolved V gene, and the others are unexplained. That table supplies the V and J calls and clone size; D and trimming were determined from the DNA. Present in this sample are roughly 300,000 clones, just over 85% of which were seen just once. The ten largest clonotypes hold roughly 4.2% of the sample.

Points on this clone: Its recognized antigen is unknown. No quality values exist for individual bases; no much larger clone is one base distant.

Here the chain combines TRBV7-9 and TRBJ1-5, and 7 bases in between align with TRBD1. The sequence was obtained from a woman aged 40 to 49 with acute COVID-19. Sequencing was done on a sample of PBMCs or T cells enriched from blood (not recorded which). The DNA sequence reads TGTGCCAGCAGTCGCGACAGGGCCGATCAGCCCCAGCATTTT. Its protein reads: CASSRDRADQPQHF.